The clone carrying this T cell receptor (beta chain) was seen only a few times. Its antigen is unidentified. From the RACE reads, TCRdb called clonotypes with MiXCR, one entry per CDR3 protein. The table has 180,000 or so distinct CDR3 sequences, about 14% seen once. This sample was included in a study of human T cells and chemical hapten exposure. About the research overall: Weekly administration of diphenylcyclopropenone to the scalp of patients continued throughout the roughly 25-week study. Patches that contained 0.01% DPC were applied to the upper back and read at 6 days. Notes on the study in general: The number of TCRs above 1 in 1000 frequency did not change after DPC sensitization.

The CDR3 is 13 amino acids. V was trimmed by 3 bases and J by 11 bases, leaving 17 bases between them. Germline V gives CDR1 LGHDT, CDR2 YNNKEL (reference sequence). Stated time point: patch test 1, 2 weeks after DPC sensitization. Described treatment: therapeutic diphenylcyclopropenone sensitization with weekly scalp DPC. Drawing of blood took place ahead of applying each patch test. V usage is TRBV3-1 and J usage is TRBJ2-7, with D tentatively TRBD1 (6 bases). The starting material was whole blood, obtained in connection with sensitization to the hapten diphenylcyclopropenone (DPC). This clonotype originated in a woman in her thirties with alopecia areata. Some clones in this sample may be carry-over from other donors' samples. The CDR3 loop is CASSQDRDTGKYF. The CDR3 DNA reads TGTGCCAGCAGCCAGGACCGGGACACTGGGAAGTACTTC.